The present entry profiles one T cell receptor beta chain with its context. Its antigen is not known. The germline CDR1 and CDR2 sequences are LGHDT and YNNKEL (reference sequence). The length of the CDR3 is 16 residues. V trimming: 6 bases; J trimming: 2 bases; junction bases outside the gene matches: 11. This sample is drawn from a study of blood T cells in healthy people across ages. Points from the study as a whole: There were more naive CD4+ cells and higher diversity in long-lived donors than in aged donors.

The authors ran a second PCR of about 6 to 11 cycles using a sample-barcoded 5' primer and a J-beta primer mix. TCRdb reprocessed the 5' RACE reads with MiXCR, giving one entry per CDR3 protein. The sample lists over a million distinct CDR3 sequences, around 45% occurring once. This TCR came from a woman in her sixties or seventies in good health. Sequencing input: blood. This chain joins TRBV3-1 and TRBJ2-3, with 7 bases fitting TRBD1. This CDR3 reads CASRPGEGAHTDTQYF. As DNA, the CDR3 is TGTGCCAGCAGGCCCGGCGAGGGGGCCCACACAGATACGCAGTATTTT.